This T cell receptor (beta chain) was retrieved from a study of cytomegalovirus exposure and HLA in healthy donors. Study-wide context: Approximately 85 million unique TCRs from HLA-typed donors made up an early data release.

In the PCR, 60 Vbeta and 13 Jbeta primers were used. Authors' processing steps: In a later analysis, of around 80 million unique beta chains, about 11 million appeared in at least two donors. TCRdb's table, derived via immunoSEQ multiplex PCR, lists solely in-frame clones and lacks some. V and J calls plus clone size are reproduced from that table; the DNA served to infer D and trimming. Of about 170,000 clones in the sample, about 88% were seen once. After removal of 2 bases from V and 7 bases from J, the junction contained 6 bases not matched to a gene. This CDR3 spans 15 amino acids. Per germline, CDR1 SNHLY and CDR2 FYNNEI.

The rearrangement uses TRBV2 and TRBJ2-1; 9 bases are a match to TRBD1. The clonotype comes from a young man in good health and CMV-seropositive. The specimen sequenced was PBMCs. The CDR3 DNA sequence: TGTGCCAGCAGTGAAATAACAGGGGGCGGGAATGAGCAGTTCTTC. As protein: CASSEITGGGNEQFF. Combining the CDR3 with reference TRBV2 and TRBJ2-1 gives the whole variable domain EPEVTQTPSHQVTQMGQEVILRCVPISNHLYFYWYRQILGQKVEFLVSFYNNEISEKSEIFDDQFSVERPDGSNFTLKIRSTKLEDSAMYFCASSEITGGGNEQFFGPGTRLTVL.